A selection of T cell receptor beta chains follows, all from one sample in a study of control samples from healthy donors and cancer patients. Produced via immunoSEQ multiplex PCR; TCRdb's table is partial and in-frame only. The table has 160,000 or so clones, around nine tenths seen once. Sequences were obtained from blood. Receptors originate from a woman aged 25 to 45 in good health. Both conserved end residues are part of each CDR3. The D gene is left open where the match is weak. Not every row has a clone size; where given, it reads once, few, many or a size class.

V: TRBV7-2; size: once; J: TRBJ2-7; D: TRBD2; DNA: TGTGCCAGCAGCTTAGTGGTAGCGGGAGAGTACGAGCAGTACTTC; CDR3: CASSLVVAGEYEQYF
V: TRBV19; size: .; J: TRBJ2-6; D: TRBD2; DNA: TGTGCCGCGCGGGCGGGGGACTCTGGGGCCAACGTCCTGACTTTC; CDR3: CAARAGDSGANVLTF
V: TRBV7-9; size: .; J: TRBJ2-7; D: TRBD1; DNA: TGTGCCAGCAGCGACGCCCGACAGGGGGTAAACTACGAGCAGTACTTC; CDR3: CASSDARQGVNYEQYF
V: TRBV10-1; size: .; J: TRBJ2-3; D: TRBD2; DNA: TGCGCCAGCAGTGAGTCAAGCGGGAGGGGTTCAGATACGCAGTATTTT; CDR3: CASSESSGRGSDTQYF
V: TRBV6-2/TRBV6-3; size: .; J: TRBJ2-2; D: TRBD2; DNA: TGTGCCAGCAGTTACGCCGGGGGGGGAAACACCGGGGAGCTGTTTTTT; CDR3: CASSYAGGGNTGELFF
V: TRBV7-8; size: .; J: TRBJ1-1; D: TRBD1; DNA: TGTGCCAGCAGCTTAGGACAGGGGAACACTGAAGCTTTCTTT; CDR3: CASSLGQGNTEAFF
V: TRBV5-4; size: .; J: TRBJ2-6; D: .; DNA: TGTGCCAGCAGCGGCGGACTCTCTGGGGCCAACGTCCTGACTTTC; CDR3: CASSGGLSGANVLTF
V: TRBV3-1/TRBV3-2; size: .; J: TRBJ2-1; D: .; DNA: TGTGCCAGCAGCTCCACAGGTCCTTACAATGAGCAGTTCTTC; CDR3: CASSSTGPYNEQFF
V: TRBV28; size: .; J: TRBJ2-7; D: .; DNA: TGTGCCAGCAGTTTATCAGGGAATAACCTTTACGAGCAGTACTTC; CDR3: CASSLSGNNLYEQYF
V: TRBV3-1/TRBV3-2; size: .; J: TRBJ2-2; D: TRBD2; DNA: TGTGCCAGCAGCCAATGGGCGGGAGCGAACACCGGGGAGCTGTTTTTT; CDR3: CASSQWAGANTGELFF
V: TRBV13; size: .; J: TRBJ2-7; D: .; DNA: TGTGCCAGCAGCTTTTCGGGCGAGCAGTACTTC; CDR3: CASSFSGEQYF
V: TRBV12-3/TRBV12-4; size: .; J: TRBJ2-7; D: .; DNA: TGTGCCAGCAGTTTAGGGACACCTTACGAGCAGTACTTC; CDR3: CASSLGTPYEQYF
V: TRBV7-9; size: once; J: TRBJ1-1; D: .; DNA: TGTGCCAGCAGCTTGCGTGACAACACTGAAGCTTTCTTT; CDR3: CASSLRDNTEAFF
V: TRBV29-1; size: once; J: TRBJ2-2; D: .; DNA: TGCAGCGCCAAAGACCGGGATGACACCGGGGAGCTGTTTTTT; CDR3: CSAKDRDDTGELFF
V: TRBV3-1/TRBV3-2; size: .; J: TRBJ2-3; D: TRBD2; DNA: TGTGCCAGCAGCCAAGGCGGACTAGCGGGCACAGATACGCAGTATTTT; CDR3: CASSQGGLAGTDTQYF
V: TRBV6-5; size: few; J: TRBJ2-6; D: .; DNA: TGTGCCAGCAGTTACTCGATGTCCTCTGGGGCCAACGTCCTGACTTTC; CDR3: CASSYSMSSGANVLTF
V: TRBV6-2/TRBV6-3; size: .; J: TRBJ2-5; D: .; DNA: TGTGCCAGCAGTTACCTAGGGGGGCTCCAAGAGACCCAGTACTTC; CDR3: CASSYLGGLQETQYF
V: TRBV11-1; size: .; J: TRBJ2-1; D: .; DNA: TGTGCCAGCAGCTTATTGGGTCCGCCTGGCAATGAGCAGTTCTTC; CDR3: CASSLLGPPGNEQFF
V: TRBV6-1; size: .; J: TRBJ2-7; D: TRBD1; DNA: TGTGCCAGCAGTGAAACAGGGGGCAGGAGGGCCAACTCTTACGAGCAGTACTTC; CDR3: CASSETGGRRANSYEQYF
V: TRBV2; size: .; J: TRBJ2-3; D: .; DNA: TGTGCCAGCGCAAAAGGGTGGACAGATACGCAGTATTTT; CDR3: CASAKGWTDTQYF
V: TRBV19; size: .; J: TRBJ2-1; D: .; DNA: TGTGCCAGTCTCGGGAGCTCCTACAATGAGCAGTTCTTC; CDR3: CASLGSSYNEQFF
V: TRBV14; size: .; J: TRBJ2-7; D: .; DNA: TGTGCCAGCAGCCAAGTGGGACACCTTCCGGAGCAGTACTTC; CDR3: CASSQVGHLPEQYF
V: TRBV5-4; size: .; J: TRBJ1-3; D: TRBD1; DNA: TGTGCCAGCAGCTTGGACCCCAGGGGGCATGGTGGAAACACCATATATTTT; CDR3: CASSLDPRGHGGNTIYF